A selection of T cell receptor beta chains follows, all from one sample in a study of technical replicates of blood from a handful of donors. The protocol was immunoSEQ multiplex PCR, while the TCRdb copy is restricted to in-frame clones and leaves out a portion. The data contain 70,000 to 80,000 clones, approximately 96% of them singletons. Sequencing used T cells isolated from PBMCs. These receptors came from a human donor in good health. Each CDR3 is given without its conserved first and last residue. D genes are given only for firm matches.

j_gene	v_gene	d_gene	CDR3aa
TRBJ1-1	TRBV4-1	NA	ASSRGREVNTEAF
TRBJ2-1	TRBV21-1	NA	ASSKGGWRGRVGDEQF
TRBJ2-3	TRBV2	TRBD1	ASSEAVAGGADTQY
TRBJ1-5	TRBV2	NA	AGGQQFNQPQH
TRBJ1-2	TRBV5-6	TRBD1	ASSPGQDYGYT
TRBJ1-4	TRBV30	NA	AWSFGAGGEKLF
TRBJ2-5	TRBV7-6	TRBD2	ASSVYGTSGQETQY
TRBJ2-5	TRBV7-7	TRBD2	ASSLARTSGGLQETQY
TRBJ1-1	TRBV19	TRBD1	ASSPQGAGTEAF
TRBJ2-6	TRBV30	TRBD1	AWSQGAGANVLT
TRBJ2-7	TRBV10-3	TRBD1	AIGEPQGTAYEQY
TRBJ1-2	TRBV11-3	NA	ASSFTLRGGYT
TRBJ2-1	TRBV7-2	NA	ASSLDSPRLSYEF
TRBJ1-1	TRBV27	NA	ASGPPGSATEAF
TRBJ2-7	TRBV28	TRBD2	ASSLGLAGEPRYEQY
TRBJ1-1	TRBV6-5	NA	ASTTDSNTEAF
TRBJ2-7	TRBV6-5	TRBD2	ASSSGTFNEQY
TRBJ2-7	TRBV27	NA	ASSLYGSSYEQY
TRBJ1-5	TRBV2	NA	ASRGGDSNQPQH
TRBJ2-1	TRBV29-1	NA	SVGLGSGEQF
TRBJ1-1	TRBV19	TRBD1	ASRQGATEAF
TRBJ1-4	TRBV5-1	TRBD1	ASSGTGGTNEKLF
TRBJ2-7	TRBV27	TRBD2	ASSLSGGANEQY
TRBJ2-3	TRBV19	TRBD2	ASEGTSGLDTQY
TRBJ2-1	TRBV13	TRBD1	ASSLRDRVFSGLNEQF
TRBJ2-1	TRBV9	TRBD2	ASSVVTGGYNEQF
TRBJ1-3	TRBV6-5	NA	ASREVGSGNTIY
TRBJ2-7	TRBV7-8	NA	ASSLAYEYEQY
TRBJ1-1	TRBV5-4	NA	ASSAFGQPFLNTEAF
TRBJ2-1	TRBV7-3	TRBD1	ASSLTGTGGYNEQF
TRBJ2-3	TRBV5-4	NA	ASSLSTDTQY
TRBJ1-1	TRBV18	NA	ASSRTPGPLMNTEAF
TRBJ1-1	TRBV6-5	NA	ASSYTDRTVNAF
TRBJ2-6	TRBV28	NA	ASSFETASGANVLT
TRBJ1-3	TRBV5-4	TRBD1	ASSYRGSGGNTIY
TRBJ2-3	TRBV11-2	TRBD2	ASSFGLAGAPDTQY
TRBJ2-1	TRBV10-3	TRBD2	AISDSKAGGVSNEQF
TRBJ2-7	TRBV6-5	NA	ASSYSAGSVYEQY
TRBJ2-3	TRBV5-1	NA	ASSPPETDTQY
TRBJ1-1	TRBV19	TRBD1	ASVTGGTEAF
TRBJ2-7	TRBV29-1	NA	SALENYEQY
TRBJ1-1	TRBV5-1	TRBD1	ASSQDRVTEAF
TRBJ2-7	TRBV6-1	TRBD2	ASTLHGGSVSEQY
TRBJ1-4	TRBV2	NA	ASRDGTIGIIEKLF
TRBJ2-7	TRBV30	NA	ACPGDLRGEQY
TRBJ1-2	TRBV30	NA	AWSVGQGNYYGYT
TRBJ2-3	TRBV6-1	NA	ASSERAIGADTQY